The 27 T cell receptor beta chains below were found in one sample sequenced in a study of blood T cell repertoires in COVID-19. TCRdb's copy holds only in-frame clones and misses some; the assay was immunoSEQ multiplex PCR. The sample shows 300,000 to 400,000 clones, 87% of them seen only once. Material: peripheral blood. These receptors were taken from an older woman with COVID-19, enrolled during active disease.

The V and J genes are TRBV15 and TRBJ1-2; D not certain. The CDR3 has 17 amino acids. V was clipped by 0 bases and J by 3 bases, with 17 bases between them. The germline V gene has CDR1 LNHNV and CDR2 YYDKDF (reference sequence). CDR3 region: CATSREWTASGDYGYTF. The CDR3 DNA follows: TGTGCCACCAGCAGAGAATGGACTGCCTCCGGGGACTATGGCTACACCTTC.

The chain has TRBV19 and TRBJ1-4; tentative D call: TRBD1 (6 bases). Trimming left V 7 bases short and J 1 base short, with 10 bases between. This CDR3 has 14 residues. Germline lookup yields CDR1 LNHDA and CDR2 SQIVND (reference sequence). DNA for the CDR3: TGTGCCAGTACAGGGACACTAACTAATGAAAAACTGTTTTTT. This encodes CASTGTLTNEKLFF.

The rearrangement joins TRBV11-2 to TRBJ1-6; D remains ambiguous. Germline values: CDR1 SGHAT, CDR2 FQNNGV. With 5 bases removed from V and 6 bases from J, the gap between germline ends came to 11 bases. This CDR3 comprises 14 residues. The DNA of the CDR3 is TGTGCCAGCAGCCCCGACATCTCTAATTCACCCCTCCACTTT. This gives the protein CASSPDISNSPLHF. Looking up the rest from reference TRBV11-2 and TRBJ1-6 gives the full variable domain: EAGVAQSPRYKIIEKRQSVAFWCNPISGHATLYWYQQILGQGPKLLIQFQNNGVVDDSQLPKDRFSAERLKGVDSTLKIQPAKLEDSAVYLCASSPDISNSPLHFGNGTRLTVT.

CDR3 nucleotide sequence: TGTGCCACCCAGAGAGAGGGTTTTTATGGCTACACCTTC. Translated: CATQREGFYGYTF. This chain joins TRBV19 and TRBJ1-2; D unclear. Germline loops: CDR1 LNHDA, CDR2 SQIVND (reference sequence). The CDR3 covers 13 residues. The V and J ends lost 10 bases and 5 bases respectively, with 17 bases between them.

The chain combines TRBV15 with TRBJ1-3; weak D call: TRBD1 (6 bases). Germline values: CDR1 LNHNV, CDR2 YYDKDF (reference sequence). Trimming stripped 1 base from V and 0 bases from J, with 19 bases between. This CDR3 comprises 19 residues. The CDR3 region has the DNA TGTGCCACCAGCAGAGCCGGGACATCCTCCCTCGGCTCTGGAAACACCATATATTTT. Residues: CATSRAGTSSLGSGNTIYF.

The rearrangement uses TRBV2 and TRBJ1-2; 10 bases are a match to TRBD1. Losses at the gene ends were 4 bases for V and 7 bases for J; bases not matched to a gene: 6. This CDR3 contains 14 residues. Germline assignment: CDR1 SNHLY and CDR2 FYNNEI. CDR3 in DNA: TGTGCCAGCAGTGCGGGACAGGGGTTCGGTGGCTACACCTTC. It translates to CASSAGQGFGGYTF. Full variable domain (remainder filled in from reference TRBV2 and TRBJ1-2): EPEVTQTPSHQVTQMGQEVILRCVPISNHLYFYWYRQILGQKVEFLVSFYNNEISEKSEIFDDQFSVERPDGSNFTLKIRSTKLEDSAMYFCASSAGQGFGGYTFGSGTRLTVV.

Here the CDR3 reads CASSLAATGSTDTQYF. The CDR3 nucleotides are TGTGCCAGCAGCTTAGCTGCGACAGGTAGCACAGATACGCAGTATTTT. This chain connects TRBV7-2 to TRBJ2-3; maybe TRBD1 (6 bases). CDR1 and CDR2 (germline): SGHTA, FQGNSA. CDR3 length equals 16 residues. Trimming removed 0 bases at V and 0 bases at J, with 10 bases between.

This chain uses TRBV5-1 with TRBJ1-4; 12 bases agree with TRBD1. The CDR3 consists of 15 residues. Germline CDR1 and CDR2: SGHRS and YFSETQ. V lost 4 bases, J lost 8 bases, and 6 bases stayed unmatched. CDR3 residues: CASSGGTGGIEKLFF. As DNA, the CDR3 is TGCGCCAGCAGCGGAGGGACAGGGGGCATCGAAAAACTGTTTTTT.

CDR3 DNA sequence: TGTGCCAGTAGTACCAGACAGGGAAGTCAGCCCCAGCATTTT. Its protein product is CASSTRQGSQPQHF. The rearrangement joins TRBV19 to TRBJ1-5; 7 bases are a match to TRBD1. After removal of 4 bases from V and 6 bases from J, the junction contained 6 bases not matched to a gene. Germline values: CDR1 LNHDA, CDR2 SQIVND (reference sequence). The CDR3 totals 14 residues.

The rearrangement links TRBV7-9 to TRBJ1-6, with unresolved D. Trimming stripped 5 bases from V and 10 bases from J, with 12 bases between. CDR3 length: 13 amino acids. Germline V gene sequence: CDR1 SEHNR, CDR2 FQNEAQ (reference sequence). CDR3 in DNA: TGTGCCAGCAGCGCGCAGGAAGGCTCACCCCTCCACTTT. Translation: CASSAQEGSPLHF.

The chain combines TRBV7-6 with TRBJ2-7; D is unclear. The CDR3 consists of 15 residues. Trimming left V 5 bases short and J 0 bases short, with 14 bases between. Germline CDR1 and CDR2: SGHVS and FNYEAQ. The CDR3 nucleotides are TGTGCCAGCAGCCCGGGTTTTCTTAGCTCCTACGAGCAGTACTTC. Amino acid sequence: CASSPGFLSSYEQYF.

The chain has TRBV30 and TRBJ1-3; D is undetermined. The CDR3 has 13 residues. V was cut by 2 bases and J by 0 bases, with 5 bases left in between. The germline V gene encodes CDR1 GTSNPN and CDR2 SVGIG (reference sequence). The CDR3 loop is CAWSHGSGNTIYF. The DNA for the CDR3 is TGTGCCTGGAGTCACGGCTCTGGAAACACCATATATTTT.

This clone was counted only a few times. The chain carries TRBV9 and TRBJ2-7; D is possibly TRBD2 (6 bases). This CDR3 is built from 14 residues. V was cut by 0 bases and J by 0 bases, with 7 bases left in between. The germline gives CDR1 SGDLS, CDR2 YYNGEE. In nucleotides, the CDR3 is TGTGCCAGCAGCGTAGGGAGGGCCTCCTACGAGCAGTACTTC. Translated: CASSVGRASYEQYF.

The J gene is TRBJ1-1, the V gene TRBV27, with unresolved D. Looked up from germline, CDR1 is MNHEY and CDR2 is SMNVEV (reference sequence). Trimming removed 6 bases at V and 1 base at J, with 12 bases between. CDR3 length: 14 amino acids. The CDR3 sequence is CASRPHTENTEAFF. CDR3 nucleotides: TGTGCCAGCAGGCCCCACACAGAGAACACTGAAGCTTTCTTT.

The chain couples TRBV24-1 to TRBJ2-7; D is ambiguous. There are 12 residues in the CDR3. In germline, CDR1 is KGHDR, CDR2 SFDVKD. With 4 bases removed from V and 5 bases from J, the gap between germline ends came to 8 bases. CDR3: CATSDPGDEQYF. CDR3 DNA: TGTGCCACCAGTGACCCCGGAGACGAGCAGTACTTC.

This chain joins TRBV4-2 and TRBJ2-3, with 9 bases matching TRBD2. The CDR3 runs 15 residues. Per germline, CDR1 LGHNA and CDR2 YNFKEQ. V was clipped by 2 bases and J by 4 bases; unmatched bases: 4. The CDR3 DNA sequence: TGTGCCAGCAGCCAAACTAGCGGGTTGGCAGATACGCAGTATTTT. Translation gives CASSQTSGLADTQYF.

This chain connects TRBV19 to TRBJ1-2, with 7 positions matching TRBD1. The ends lost 7 bases at V and 0 bases at J; junction bases unmatched: 5. The CDR3 runs 14 residues. CDR1 is LNHDA and CDR2 is SQIVND in the germline V gene (reference sequence). The CDR3 DNA sequence: TGTGCCAGTATCACTGGGACAGCTAACTATGGCTACACCTTC. This encodes CASITGTANYGYTF.

This chain uses TRBV25-1 with TRBJ2-7; no clear D gene. The germline V gene encodes CDR1 MGHDK and CDR2 SYGVNS. CDR3 size: 13 residues. Trimming took off 0 bases at V and 3 bases at J, with 6 bases between the two ends. The DNA of the CDR3 is TGTGCCAGCAGTGAATATTACAGCTACGAGCAGTACTTC. Its protein is CASSEYYSYEQYF.

The chain joins TRBV7-3 to TRBJ2-3; 9 bases align to TRBD2. The CDR3 covers 16 residues. CDR1 is SGHTA and CDR2 is FQGTGA in the germline V gene. V shed 5 bases and J 6 bases; nucleotides not matched to a gene: 12. In DNA, the CDR3 is TGTGCCAGCAGCCCAGCCGGGACTAGCTCGGGGGATACGCAGTATTTT. This codes for CASSPAGTSSGDTQYF.

The rearrangement uses TRBV20-1 and TRBJ1-2; the D is unclear. The germline gives CDR1 DFQATT, CDR2 SNEGSKA (reference sequence). The CDR3 is 10 amino acids. With 5 bases removed from V and 5 bases from J, the gap between germline ends came to 6 bases. The CDR3 spells CSAFRYGYTF. The CDR3 nucleotides are TGCAGTGCTTTTCGTTATGGCTACACCTTC.

This chain connects TRBV13 to TRBJ2-2, with D perhaps matching TRBD2 (5 bases). Trimming took 2 bases from V and 6 from J, leaving 7 bases between them. The CDR3 length is 13 residues. The V gene's germline CDR1 is PRHDT and CDR2 FYEKMQ (reference sequence). The CDR3 spells CASSLRGSGELFF. The CDR3 DNA reads as TGTGCCAGCAGCTTAAGAGGGTCCGGGGAGCTGTTTTTT.

The chain has TRBV11-2 and TRBJ2-5; D possibly corresponds to TRBD2 (6 bases). V lost 5 bases to trimming and J lost 2 bases, with 12 bases between them. This CDR3 contains 14 residues. The germline V gene encodes CDR1 SGHAT and CDR2 FQNNGV. The CDR3 protein is CASSAGTLQETQYF. The CDR3 bases are TGTGCCAGCAGCGCCGGGACTCTACAAGAGACCCAGTACTTC.

This clone was recorded only once. The chain joins TRBV7-3 to TRBJ2-5, with TRBD1 matching over 8 bases. Germline CDR1 reads SGHTA; CDR2 reads FQGTGA. V trimming: 4 bases; J trimming: 4 bases; junction bases outside the gene matches: 5. The CDR3 is 14 residues long. Here the CDR3 DNA reads TGTGCCAGCAGCTCGCAAGGACAGGGAGAGACCCAGTACTTC. Translating gives CASSSQGQGETQYF.

The chain recombines TRBV25-1 with TRBJ1-5; D not certain. The CDR3 runs to 17 residues. With 8 bases removed from V and 2 bases from J, the gap between germline ends came to 22 bases. Germline V gene lookup returns CDR1 MGHDK and CDR2 SYGVNS. The CDR3 coding sequence is TGTGCCAGCCCCCCGGCCGGGGAGGGTAGCGGCAATCAGCCCCAGCATTTT. This sequence encodes CASPPAGEGSGNQPQHF.

This chain joins TRBV5-4 and TRBJ2-1; no clear D. V was clipped by 5 bases and J by 5 bases, with 8 bases between them. Germline V gene lookup returns CDR1 SGHNT and CDR2 YYREEE (reference sequence). The CDR3 length is 12 residues. The CDR3 DNA is TGTGCCAGCAGAGCACAGAACAATGAGCAGTTCTTC. It codes for CASRAQNNEQFF. Together with reference TRBV5-4 and TRBJ2-1, the CDR3 gives the full variable domain: ETGVTQSPTHLIKTRGQQVTLRCSSQSGHNTVSWYQQALGQGPQFIFQYYREEENGRGNFPPRFSGLQFPNYSSELNVNALELDDSALYLCASRAQNNEQFFGPGTRLTVL.

The chain links TRBV11-3 to TRBJ2-7; 8 nucleotides align to TRBD1. Germline CDR1 is SGHNT and CDR2 is YENEEA. The J segment lost 6 bases and the V segment lost 3 bases, leaving 10 bases of the junction unmatched. CDR3 length: 15 amino acids. The CDR3 DNA follows: TGTGCCAGCAGCTTTAGTGGACAGGGCGGATCCGAGCAGTACTTC. The encoded protein is CASSFSGQGGSEQYF.

This chain links TRBV6-1 with TRBJ2-5; D is perhaps TRBD2 (6 bases). Per germline, CDR1 MNHNS and CDR2 SASEGT. The CDR3 has 21 amino acids. The V gene lost 1 base and the J gene lost 2 bases, with 29 bases spanning the gap. The CDR3 here is CASSEVPKGRRGAKRQETQYF. Written as DNA, the CDR3 is TGTGCCAGCAGTGAAGTCCCCAAAGGTCGGCGGGGAGCAAAGCGGCAAGAGACCCAGTACTTC.